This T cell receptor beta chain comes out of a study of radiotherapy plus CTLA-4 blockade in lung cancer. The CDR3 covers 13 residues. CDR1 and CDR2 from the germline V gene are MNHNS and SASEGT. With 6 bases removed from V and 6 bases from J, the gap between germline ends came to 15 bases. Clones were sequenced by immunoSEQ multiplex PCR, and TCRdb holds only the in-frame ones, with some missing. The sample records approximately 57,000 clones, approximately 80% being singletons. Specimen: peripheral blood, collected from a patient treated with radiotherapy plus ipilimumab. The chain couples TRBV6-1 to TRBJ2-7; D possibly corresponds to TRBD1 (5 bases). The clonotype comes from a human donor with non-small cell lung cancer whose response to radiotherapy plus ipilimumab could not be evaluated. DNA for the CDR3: TGTGCCAGCAGCCGACAGAGGCATCTCGAGCAGTACTTC. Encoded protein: CASSRQRHLEQYF.